These 6 T cell receptor beta chains originate from one sample sequenced in a study of cytomegalovirus exposure and HLA in healthy donors. The PCR made use of 60 Vbeta and 13 Jbeta primers. Profiled with immunoSEQ multiplex PCR; TCRdb holds only in-frame clones, not every one. The sample carries about 150,000 clones, approximately 71% recorded once. The sample consisted of PBMCs. The source is a woman in her late teens or twenties in good health and CMV-seropositive.

The chain couples TRBV5-4 to TRBJ2-7; D is ambiguous. CDR3 length: 14 residues. CDR1 and CDR2 (germline): SGHNT, YYREEE (reference sequence). Trimming took 4 bases from V and 0 from J, leaving 11 bases between them. Written as DNA, the CDR3 is TGTGCCAGCAGCCTAGACGCCAGCTCCTACGAGCAGTACTTC. Its translation: CASSLDASSYEQYF. Full variable domain (remainder filled in from reference TRBV5-4 and TRBJ2-7): ETGVTQSPTHLIKTRGQQVTLRCSSQSGHNTVSWYQQALGQGPQFIFQYYREEENGRGNFPPRFSGLQFPNYSSELNVNALELDDSALYLCASSLDASSYEQYFGPGTRLTVT.

This chain uses TRBV4-2 with TRBJ2-4; a weak D match, TRBD2 (6 bases). This CDR3 spans 16 amino acids. V shed 5 bases and J shed 9 bases, with 23 bases lying between them. CDR1 is LGHNA and CDR2 is YNFKEQ in the germline V gene. CDR3 region: CASSSSNLRDSPIQYF. The CDR3 nucleotides read TGTGCCAGCAGCAGTTCCAACCTCCGGGACTCCCCCATTCAGTACTTC.

This chain uses TRBV14 with TRBJ2-5; 11 bases map to TRBD1. Germline V gives CDR1 SGHDN, CDR2 FVKESK. CDR3 length: 16 residues. With V trimmed by 4 bases and J by 5 bases, 9 bases remained unmatched. The CDR3 region is CASSPYGTGGSETQYF. The DNA for the CDR3 is TGTGCCAGCAGCCCCTACGGGACAGGGGGTAGCGAGACCCAGTACTTC.

The rearrangement links TRBV19 to TRBJ2-2; TRBD1 agrees at 7 bases. The junction had 10 bases not matched to a gene; V was cut back by 6 bases and J by 3 bases. Per germline, CDR1 LNHDA and CDR2 SQIVND (reference sequence). The CDR3 runs 16 residues. In DNA, the CDR3 is TGTGCCAGTAGCTCCAGACAGGGTCAGCACACCGGGGAGCTGTTTTTT. Translating it yields CASSSRQGQHTGELFF.

J is TRBJ2-5 and V is TRBV28; D may be TRBD1 (5 bases). V shed 7 bases and J shed 11 bases, with 14 bases lying between them. Germline V gives CDR1 MDHEN, CDR2 SYDVKM. The length of the CDR3 is 11 residues. CDR3 residues: CASTNRSAQYF. The DNA for the CDR3 is TGTGCCAGCACCAACAGGTCCGCTCAGTACTTC. Complete variable domain (other parts from reference TRBV28 and TRBJ2-5): DVKVTQSSRYLVKRTGEKVFLECVQDMDHENMFWYRQDPGLGLRLIYFSYDVKMKEKGDIPEGYSVSREKKERFSLILESASTNQTSMYLCASTNRSAQYFGPGTRLLVL.

The rearrangement joins TRBV7-8 to TRBJ1-2; no reliable D call. Trimming cost V 2 bases and J 1 base, with 8 bases left between them. CDR1 is SGHVS and CDR2 is FQNEAQ in the germline V gene. The CDR3 has 14 residues. The CDR3 DNA sequence: TGTGCCAGCAGCTTAACGACTGGTAACTATGGCTACACCTTC. Its protein product is CASSLTTGNYGYTF.